This T cell receptor (beta chain) was observed in a study of cytomegalovirus exposure and HLA in healthy donors. Study observations and caveats: Roughly uniform depth of sequencing across donors was assumed in presence/absence analyses. In a later analysis, fewer than 20,000 TCR beta sequences were associated with HLA alleles at 0.05 false discovery rate.

The primer mix had 60 Vbeta and 13 Jbeta primers. The table came from immunoSEQ multiplex PCR; TCRdb's copy has only in-frame clones and leaves some out. The table has about 180,000 clones, 65% to 80% seen once. For this clone: As yet, its antigen is unknown.

Healthy donors of bone marrow made up the group. The CDR3 runs to 16 residues. CDR1 is MRHNA, CDR2 SNTAGT, per germline. The V and J ends lost 0 bases and 6 bases, in that order; junction bases with no gene match: 3. The source material was PBMCs. This clonotype originated in a woman in her 30s in good health and CMV-seropositive. This sequence joins TRBV6-4 and TRBJ1-5; TRBD1 matches 12 bases. CDR3 sequence: CASSDSGQGASQPQHF. The CDR3 DNA is TGTGCCAGCAGTGACTCGGGACAGGGGGCGAGTCAGCCCCAGCATTTT.